This entry lists 24 T cell receptor beta chains sequenced from one sample in a study of T cell responses to AZD1222 COVID-19 vaccine. Only in-frame clones appear in the TCRdb table, and some are missing; sequencing was by immunoSEQ multiplex PCR. Here the sample spans 80,000 to 90,000 clones, roughly nine tenths being singletons. Source: peripheral blood, taken on day 0 of AZD1222 vaccination. These receptors originate from an adult in good health.

The gene calls are TRBV6-5 and TRBJ1-1; D might be TRBD1 (6 bases). V was pared by 6 bases and J by 0 bases, with 11 bases between. CDR3 length: 14 residues. The germline CDR1 and CDR2 sequences are MNHEY and SVGAGI. The CDR3 loop reads CASRRTVMNTEAFF. The CDR3 DNA reads as TGTGCCAGCAGGCGGACAGTCATGAACACTGAAGCTTTCTTT.

The rearrangement links TRBV6-5 to TRBJ1-2, with a weak D call TRBD1 (5 bases). Germline lookup yields CDR1 MNHEY and CDR2 SVGAGI. V lost 7 bases and J 8 bases, leaving 23 bases between the germline ends. This CDR3 is built from 15 residues. Here the CDR3 reads CASKKIGEEGYGYTF. DNA of the CDR3: TGTGCCAGCAAAAAAATAGGAGAAGAGGGGTACGGCTACACCTTC.

The rearrangement uses TRBV5-1 and TRBJ2-3, with D possibly being TRBD2 (6 bases). Germline V gives CDR1 SGHRS, CDR2 YFSETQ. Trimming left V 4 bases short and J 6 bases short, with 18 bases between. The CDR3 consists of 15 residues. The CDR3, as DNA: TGCGCCAGCAGCGTTGGGGGGACCTACAAGGATACGCAGTATTTT. It specifies CASSVGGTYKDTQYF. Full variable domain (outside the CDR3, taken from reference TRBV5-1 and TRBJ2-3): KAGVTQTPRYLIKTRGQQVTLSCSPISGHRSVSWYQQTPGQGLQFLFEYFSETQRNKGNFPGRFSGRQFSNSRSEMNVSTLELGDSALYLCASSVGGTYKDTQYFGPGTRLTVL.

The V gene is TRBV5-1, the J gene TRBJ1-6; D may be TRBD1 (6 bases). Germline V lookup: CDR1 SGHRS, CDR2 YFSETQ. The CDR3 runs 15 residues. V lost 4 bases, J lost 9 bases, and 17 bases lay in between. CDR3 sequence reads: CASSPEGGRGSPLHF. DNA of the CDR3: TGCGCCAGCAGCCCAGAGGGGGGGAGAGGTTCACCCCTCCACTTT.

The chain links TRBV4-2 to TRBJ2-2; no firm D call. This CDR3 comprises 15 residues. From germline, CDR1 is LGHNA and CDR2 YNFKEQ. V was pared by 4 bases and J by 7 bases, with 16 bases between. CDR3 protein: CASSPPGSLVGELFF. CDR3 nucleotide sequence: TGTGCCAGCAGCCCGCCGGGCAGTTTGGTCGGGGAGCTGTTTTTT.

The V call is TRBV6-5, the J call TRBJ1-5; D uncertain. The CDR3 spans 16 residues. V lost 0 bases and J lost 2, with 11 bases in between. CDR1 and CDR2 (germline): MNHEY, SVGAGI. CDR3 amino acids: CASSYSSPWGNQPQHF. CDR3 coding DNA: TGTGCCAGCAGTTACTCCTCCCCGTGGGGCAATCAGCCCCAGCATTTT.

This chain connects TRBV11-2 to TRBJ1-5; D possibly corresponds to TRBD1 (5 bases). Germline CDR1 SGHAT, CDR2 FQNNGV. The V end lost 0 bases, the J end lost 6 bases, and 6 bases lay between the germline ends. The CDR3 runs 13 residues. The CDR3: CASSLDGGQPQHF. CDR3 in DNA: TGTGCCAGCAGCTTAGATGGGGGTCAGCCCCAGCATTTT.

As to this clone: Other DNA sequences within the sample encode an identical CDR3. This chain connects TRBV5-1 to TRBJ1-2; 9 nucleotides align to TRBD1. The CDR3 spans 15 residues. The J segment lost 1 base and the V segment lost 0 bases, leaving 1 base of the junction unmatched. Germline CDR1 and CDR2: SGHRS and YFSETQ. This CDR3 is CASSLEGQGNYGYTF. The CDR3 DNA sequence: TGCGCCAGCAGCTTGGAGGGACAGGGTAACTATGGCTACACCTTC.

The genes are TRBV5-1 and TRBJ1-3; 9 nucleotides line up with TRBD1. Germline V gives CDR1 SGHRS, CDR2 YFSETQ. The V gene end was trimmed by 5 bases and the J gene end by 2 bases; junction bases not matched to a gene: 11. The CDR3 loop spans 17 amino acids. CDR3 nucleotide sequence: TGCGCCAGCAGGGTTTCGACCGGGACAGGGCCTGGAAACACCATATATTTT. Translation: CASRVSTGTGPGNTIYF.

This clone showed up just once. This sequence joins TRBV6-5 and TRBJ1-1; D is ambiguous. There are 14 residues in the CDR3. Trimming stripped 2 bases from V and 3 bases from J, with 10 bases between. CDR1 and CDR2 (germline): MNHEY, SVGAGI. The CDR3 spells CASSYTHPDTEAFF. The CDR3 region has the DNA TGTGCCAGCAGTTACACACATCCGGACACTGAAGCTTTCTTT.

The chain is built from TRBV4-1 and TRBJ1-1, with 7 bases fitting TRBD1. The CDR3 has 13 amino acids. The junction had 5 bases not matched to a gene; V was cut back by 0 bases and J by 10 bases. CDR1 is MGHRA, CDR2 YSYEKL, per germline. Here the CDR3 reads CASSQEGAGGAFF. DNA of the CDR3: TGCGCCAGCAGCCAAGAGGGTGCAGGGGGAGCTTTCTTT.

V and J are TRBV9 and TRBJ2-3, with D tentatively TRBD1 or TRBD2 (6 bases each). Germline values: CDR1 SGDLS, CDR2 YYNGEE. Trimming shortened V by 1 base and J by 4 bases, and 13 bases separated the two germline ends. The CDR3 is made up of 15 amino acids. CDR3 coding DNA: TGTGCCAGCAGCGTAACCTCGGAGGGGGCAGATACGCAGTATTTT. Translating it yields CASSVTSEGADTQYF.

The V call is TRBV11-2, the J call TRBJ2-5; TRBD2 is a possible D gene (5 bases). The CDR3 runs 15 residues. Trimming shortened V by 1 base and J by 5 bases, and 14 bases separated the two germline ends. Germline lookup yields CDR1 SGHAT and CDR2 FQNNGV. The CDR3, as DNA: TGTGCCAGCAGCTTAGTGGGCGGCAGCGGTGAGACCCAGTACTTC. It translates to CASSLVGGSGETQYF.

CDR3 DNA sequence: TGTGCCAGCAGTTATCACCGGTCGGACGGGAATGAAAAACTGTTTTTT. It encodes CASSYHRSDGNEKLFF. The gene calls are TRBV6-6 and TRBJ1-4; D remains ambiguous. The CDR3 has 16 residues. The germline V gene has CDR1 MNHNY and CDR2 SVGAGI (reference sequence). V gave up 3 bases and J gave up 5 bases, with 16 bases separating them.

The chain uses TRBV7-8 and TRBJ1-5, with TRBD1 identical over 10 bases. CDR1 is SGHVS and CDR2 is FQNEAQ in the germline V gene. The CDR3 sequence is 18 residues long. With V trimmed by 3 bases and J by 0 bases, 8 bases remained unmatched. Written as DNA, the CDR3 is TGTGCCAGCAGCTTGGGCGACAGGGGGCGGGATAGCAATCAGCCCCAGCATTTT. Translated, it gives CASSLGDRGRDSNQPQHF.

By sample share, this clone is large. The chain has TRBV12-3 or TRBV12-4 and TRBJ2-7; 7 bases line up with TRBD1. This CDR3 is 13 amino acids long. After removal of 6 bases from V and 2 bases from J, the junction contained 4 bases not matched to a gene. CDR3: CASSLQGTYEQYF. The CDR3 nucleotides are TGTGCCAGCAGCCTACAGGGGACCTACGAGCAGTACTTC.

CDR3 region: CASTKWEGQPQHF. CDR3 in DNA: TGTGCCAGCACCAAATGGGAGGGACAGCCCCAGCATTTT. V is TRBV6-5 and J is TRBJ1-5; D gene unclear. The CDR3 covers 13 residues. Between the trimmed V and J ends, which lost 7 bases and 7 bases, there was a span of 14 bases. Germline-derived CDR1 and CDR2 are MNHEY and SVGAGI.

This sequence joins TRBV6-5 and TRBJ2-7; D is uncertain. Deletions cut 7 bases from V and 3 bases from J, with 13 bases between. The CDR3 covers 13 residues. Per the germline V gene, CDR1 is MNHEY and CDR2 is SVGAGI. In DNA form, the CDR3 reads TGTGCCAGCAATAACGATAGGGTCTACGAGCAGTACTTC. This translates into CASNNDRVYEQYF.

The rearrangement joins TRBV2 to TRBJ2-4, with 7 bases identical to TRBD1. Trimming cost V 10 bases and J 4 bases; bases outside gene matches: 10. This CDR3 is 14 amino acids long. The germline gives CDR1 SNHLY, CDR2 FYNNEI. This chain's CDR3 is CAIGATGTKNIQYF. The DNA of the CDR3 is TGTGCCATCGGGGCGACAGGGACGAAAAACATTCAGTACTTC.

The chain carries TRBV11-2 and TRBJ1-4; TRBD1 aligns across 8 bases. Germline CDR1 reads SGHAT; CDR2 reads FQNNGV. The J segment lost 5 bases and the V segment lost 3 bases, leaving 8 bases of the junction unmatched. This CDR3 contains 16 residues. The DNA of the CDR3 is TGTGCCAGCAGCTTGGCATCGGGGACAGGCAATGAAAAACTGTTTTTT. This codes for CASSLASGTGNEKLFF.

The chain links TRBV7-9 to TRBJ1-2; D is undetermined. The germline V gene has CDR1 SEHNR and CDR2 FQNEAQ (reference sequence). This CDR3 contains 15 residues. Trimming cost V 3 bases and J 2 bases, with 13 bases left between them. The CDR3 is CASSLVSTPNYGYTF. CDR3 bases: TGTGCCAGCAGCTTGGTCTCGACACCAAACTATGGCTACACCTTC.

The J gene is TRBJ1-6, the V gene TRBV12-3 or TRBV12-4; no definite D call. Between the trimmed V and J ends, which lost 2 bases and 9 bases, there was a span of 8 bases. This CDR3 contains 13 residues. The CDR3 is CASSLTAFSPLHF. CDR3 in DNA: TGTGCCAGCAGTTTAACGGCATTTTCACCCCTCCACTTT.

The chain joins TRBV9 to TRBJ2-2; 10 positions agree with TRBD2. V shed 0 bases, J shed 4 bases, and the junction held 3 bases outside the gene matches. Germline V gene sequence: CDR1 SGDLS, CDR2 YYNGEE. This CDR3 has 16 amino acids. The CDR3 protein is CASSVAPSGSTGELFF. In DNA, the CDR3 is TGTGCCAGCAGCGTAGCTCCTAGCGGGAGCACCGGGGAGCTGTTTTTT.

The chain combines TRBV30 with TRBJ2-5; D not resolved. Germline V lookup: CDR1 GTSNPN, CDR2 SVGIG (reference sequence). Trimming removed 0 bases at V and 5 bases at J, with 4 bases between. CDR3 length equals 11 residues. CDR3 in DNA: TGTGCCTGGAGTGTATACGAGACCCAGTACTTC. This codes for CAWSVYETQYF.